These 29 T cell receptor beta chains came from one sample sequenced in a study of CD8+ T cells in alopecia areata. Sequencing templates came from extracted RNA that was reverse transcribed into cDNA. Data came from immunoSEQ multiplex PCR; TCRdb stores just in-frame clones and leaves some out. Of more than 200,000 clones listed, roughly two thirds are singletons. The sample consisted of CD4+ T cells sorted from blood, taken at week 0. The receptor set was obtained from a human donor with alopecia areata.

The chain uses TRBV29-1 and TRBJ1-5, with unresolved D. In germline, CDR1 is SQVTM, CDR2 ANQGSEA. Trimming stripped 4 bases from V and 6 bases from J, with 13 bases between. The CDR3 covers 13 residues. DNA of the CDR3: TGCAGCGTTGTTAACAGCTTGGGTCAGCCCCAGCATTTT. This gives the protein CSVVNSLGQPQHF.

This clone was found a few times. The chain couples TRBV29-1 to TRBJ2-1, with unresolved D. Trimming cost V 8 bases and J 0 bases, with 11 bases left between them. Germline loops: CDR1 SQVTM, CDR2 ANQGSEA. The CDR3 is 13 amino acids. The CDR3 spells CSTGTSSYNEQFF. CDR3 DNA: TGCAGCACTGGTACCAGCTCCTACAATGAGCAGTTCTTC.

As regards this clone: This sample includes further DNA sequences coding for the same CDR3. The chain links TRBV20-1 to TRBJ1-1; no firm D call. CDR1 and CDR2 from the germline V gene are DFQATT and SNEGSKA (reference sequence). Trimming pared 0 bases from V and 4 bases from J, leaving 3 bases between. The CDR3 runs 11 residues. The DNA of the CDR3 is TGCAGTGCTAGAGAATCCACTGAAGCTTTCTTT. Protein sequence: CSARESTEAFF.

This clone was detected ten times or more. Other DNA sequences within the sample encode an identical CDR3. The chain has TRBV29-1 and TRBJ2-5; D might be TRBD1 (5 bases). Germline CDR1 reads SQVTM; CDR2 reads ANQGSEA. Trimming removed 5 bases at V and 2 bases at J, with 6 bases between. The CDR3 runs to 11 residues. The CDR3 here is CSVRQQETQYF. DNA for the CDR3: TGCAGCGTTCGACAGCAAGAGACCCAGTACTTC.

The CDR3 DNA reads as TGTGCCTGGGTGCCCTTCGTTGGCGGCTCTGGAAACACCATATATTTT. Its translation: CAWVPFVGGSGNTIYF. The rearrangement uses TRBV30 and TRBJ1-3; D unresolved. V was shortened by 5 bases and J by 0 bases, with 17 bases between the two germline ends. Germline CDR1 reads GTSNPN; CDR2 reads SVGIG (reference sequence). The CDR3 has 16 residues.

This chain uses TRBV7-2 with TRBJ2-1; D is possibly TRBD1 (5 bases). Germline loops: CDR1 SGHTA, CDR2 FQGNSA. The CDR3 has 13 amino acids. The germline V and J ends were trimmed by 4 bases and 6 bases, with 10 bases remaining between them. CDR3 nucleotides: TGTGCCAGCAGCTCCAGACAGTTCAATGAGCAGTTCTTC. It translates to CASSSRQFNEQFF.

The CDR3 DNA reads TGTGCCAGCAGCCAAGTCCCCGGGGAGCCCCAGCATTTT. Translated, it gives CASSQVPGEPQHF. This rearrangement joins TRBV4-2 to TRBJ1-5, with D unresolved. V was trimmed by 1 base and J by 8 bases, leaving 9 bases between them. The CDR3 is made up of 13 amino acids. Germline loops: CDR1 LGHNA, CDR2 YNFKEQ.

The chain recombines TRBV2 with TRBJ2-1; no clear D gene. Germline-derived CDR1 and CDR2 are SNHLY and FYNNEI. Trimming took 1 base from V and 3 from J, leaving 10 bases between them. CDR3 size: 15 residues. The CDR3 here is CASSEEQVYYNEQFF. CDR3 nucleotides: TGTGCCAGCAGTGAAGAGCAGGTATACTACAATGAGCAGTTCTTC.

To note about this clone: An end of the junction does not agree with germline; a read error may underlie this. This sample includes further DNA sequences coding for the same CDR3. This sequence joins TRBV2 and TRBJ1-5, with 8 nucleotides matching TRBD1. Germline V gene data show CDR1 as SNHLY and CDR2 as FYNNEI. The CDR3 runs 14 residues. The CDR3 region has the DNA TGTGCCAGCAGAGGACAGGGTCGTGGTCAGCCTCAGCATTTT. This encodes CASRGQGRGQPQHF.

CDR3 sequence: CASSLKGGMGKSYEQYF. Written as DNA, the CDR3 is TGTGCCAGCAGCTTAAAGGGGGGAATGGGTAAATCGTACGAGCAGTACTTC. The rearrangement uses TRBV7-6 and TRBJ2-7; perhaps D is TRBD1 or TRBD2 (6 bases each). This CDR3 comprises 17 residues. V was trimmed by 2 bases and J by 4 bases, leaving 21 bases between them. The germline CDR1 and CDR2 sequences are SGHVS and FNYEAQ.

The rearrangement links TRBV29-1 to TRBJ2-7; 8 positions agree with TRBD1. J was trimmed by 3 bases and V by 5 bases; bases with no gene match: 6. The CDR3 totals 13 residues. CDR1 is SQVTM and CDR2 is ANQGSEA in the germline V gene. The CDR3 DNA reads as TGCAGCGTTCTCAGGGGGCTCGGCTACGAGCAGTACTTC. The encoded protein is CSVLRGLGYEQYF.

This clone was seen more than once but under ten times. In nucleotides, the CDR3 is TGCGCCAGCAGCACAACAGGGTCCACCGGCTACACCTTC. Protein sequence: CASSTTGSTGYTF. The chain links TRBV5-1 to TRBJ1-2, with D possibly matching TRBD1 (6 bases). Trimming removed 4 bases at V and 8 bases at J, with 15 bases between. This CDR3 has 13 amino acids. Germline-derived CDR1 and CDR2 are SGHRS and YFSETQ.

The J gene is TRBJ1-4, the V gene TRBV15; 10 nucleotides match TRBD1. Germline CDR1 is LNHNV and CDR2 is YYDKDF (reference sequence). V lost 3 bases and J lost 11; bases outside the gene matches: 9. The CDR3 runs to 15 residues. CDR3 loop: CATSSAGTGVTKLFF. In DNA form, the CDR3 reads TGTGCCACCAGCAGTGCTGGGACAGGGGTTACGAAACTGTTTTTT.

The rearrangement joins TRBV2 to TRBJ2-4; D may correspond to TRBD1 or TRBD2 (6 bases each). The CDR3 length is 16 residues. The germline gives CDR1 SNHLY, CDR2 FYNNEI. The ends were cut back, 7 bases at V and 0 bases at J, with 16 bases in the middle. The CDR3 DNA follows: TGTGCCAGCAAATATGCCGGGGGCGTAGCCAAAAACATTCAGTACTTC. This encodes CASKYAGGVAKNIQYF.

The chain is built from TRBV30 and TRBJ1-5, with TRBD1 as a possible D gene (5 bases). Trimming pared 5 bases from V and 4 bases from J, leaving 12 bases between. The CDR3 totals 13 residues. Germline values: CDR1 GTSNPN, CDR2 SVGIG (reference sequence). The CDR3 sequence: CAWQGTGNQPQHF. Written as DNA, the CDR3 is TGTGCCTGGCAGGGAACTGGTAATCAGCCCCAGCATTTT.

V usage is TRBV5-1 and J usage is TRBJ1-4, with 7 bases aligning to TRBD1. J was trimmed by 6 bases and V by 4 bases; bases with no gene match: 3. The CDR3 is 13 residues long. Germline CDR1 reads SGHRS; CDR2 reads YFSETQ. The CDR3 nucleotides are TGCGCCAGCAGCCCCGGGACAGATGAAAAACTGTTTTTT. Translation: CASSPGTDEKLFF.

The gene calls are TRBV19 and TRBJ2-3; D ambiguous. The CDR3 has 11 residues. Germline-derived CDR1 and CDR2 are LNHDA and SQIVND (reference sequence). Trimming cost V 4 bases and J 2 bases, with 1 base left between them. The CDR3 reads CASSNTDTQYF. The DNA for the CDR3 is TGTGCCAGTAGTAACACAGATACGCAGTATTTT.

The chain has TRBV6-1 and TRBJ2-5, with 7 nucleotides matching TRBD1. Germline V CDR1 and CDR2: MNHNS, SASEGT. J was trimmed by 2 bases and V by 8 bases; bases with no gene match: 8. The CDR3 sequence is 14 residues long. The CDR3 region is CASLRDSQQETQYF. In nucleotides, the CDR3 is TGTGCCAGCCTCCGGGACAGCCAGCAAGAGACCCAGTACTTC.

The gene calls are TRBV4-1 and TRBJ2-1; 9 nucleotides match TRBD1. V trimming: 0 bases; J trimming: 6 bases; junction bases outside the gene matches: 0. This CDR3 is 14 amino acids long. The V gene's germline CDR1 is MGHRA and CDR2 YSYEKL. CDR3 sequence reads: CASSQEGQGNEQFF. In DNA form, the CDR3 reads TGCGCCAGCAGCCAAGAGGGACAGGGCAATGAGCAGTTCTTC.

The V and J genes are TRBV2 and TRBJ1-1; unclear D gene. With 6 bases removed from V and 4 bases from J, the gap between germline ends came to 15 bases. From germline, CDR1 is SNHLY and CDR2 FYNNEI. The CDR3 has 14 amino acids. For the CDR3, the DNA is TGTGCCAGCAGGATCGGGGAGACGAGCACTGAAGCTTTCTTT. Protein product: CASRIGETSTEAFF.

This chain links TRBV6-5 with TRBJ2-7; weak D call: TRBD2 (7 bases). Trimming removed 1 base at V and 5 bases at J, with 12 bases between. Germline V gene data show CDR1 as MNHEY and CDR2 as SVGAGI. The CDR3 has 14 amino acids. The CDR3 here is CASSYYGGRDEQYF. The CDR3 region has the DNA TGTGCCAGCAGTTACTACGGGGGGCGCGACGAGCAGTACTTC.

The genes are TRBV5-1 and TRBJ2-7, with D possibly matching TRBD2 (5 bases). The germline V gene has CDR1 SGHRS and CDR2 YFSETQ. The V and J ends lost 4 bases and 6 bases respectively, with 8 bases between them. The CDR3 runs 11 residues. CDR3 DNA: TGCGCCAGCAGCCGCGCGGGCGAGCAGTACTTC. Translation: CASSRAGEQYF.

Note on this clone: The identical CDR3 is also encoded by other nucleotide sequences in the sample. This chain connects TRBV4-3 to TRBJ2-3; tentatively, D is TRBD2 (5 bases). Germline loops: CDR1 LGHNA, CDR2 YSLEER. The CDR3 has 14 residues. V was shortened by 0 bases and J by 3 bases, with 7 bases between the two germline ends. The DNA for the CDR3 is TGCGCCAGCAGCCAAGATTGGAGGACAGATACGCAGTATTTT. Protein: CASSQDWRTDTQYF.

The V and J genes are TRBV12-5 and TRBJ1-5; 8 nucleotides agree with TRBD1. V was pared by 6 bases and J by 4 bases, with 2 bases of the junction left unmatched. The CDR3 is made up of 13 amino acids. Per germline, CDR1 LGHNT and CDR2 FRNRAP. The CDR3 sequence: CASGGTGNQPQHF. Written as DNA, the CDR3 is TGTGCTAGTGGAGGGACAGGAAATCAGCCCCAGCATTTT.

This clone was counted a single time. This chain connects TRBV6-5 to TRBJ2-5; TRBD2 matches at 7 bases. Germline CDR1 is MNHEY and CDR2 is SVGAGI. The V gene end was trimmed by 5 bases and the J gene end by 5 bases; junction bases not matched to a gene: 5. This CDR3 region has 13 residues. The chain's CDR3 is CASSPGLRETQYF. DNA of the CDR3: TGTGCCAGCAGTCCGGGACTAAGGGAGACCCAGTACTTC.

The V and J genes are TRBV5-1 and TRBJ1-6, with TRBD1 as a possible D gene (5 bases). Trimming pared 0 bases from V and 7 bases from J, leaving 14 bases between. This CDR3 is built from 16 residues. CDR1 is SGHRS, CDR2 YFSETQ, per germline. CDR3 residues: CASSLDAGLGNSPLHF. As DNA, the CDR3 is TGCGCCAGCAGCTTGGATGCGGGACTGGGGAATTCACCCCTCCACTTT.

The CDR3 here is CAWSRQEGQPQHF. CDR3 nucleotides: TGTGCCTGGAGTCGCCAGGAGGGTCAGCCCCAGCATTTT. The rearrangement uses TRBV30 and TRBJ1-5; unclear D gene. Trimming removed 2 bases at V and 6 bases at J, with 11 bases between. Germline V gene lookup returns CDR1 GTSNPN and CDR2 SVGIG (reference sequence). This CDR3 has 13 residues.

The CDR3 here is CSARGMRGETQYF. The CDR3 nucleotides are TGCAGCGCAAGGGGCATGAGGGGAGAGACCCAGTACTTC. The V call is TRBV29-1, the J call TRBJ2-5, with D possibly being TRBD1 or TRBD2 (5 bases each). This CDR3 comprises 13 residues. Germline-derived CDR1 and CDR2 are SQVTM and ANQGSEA. With 7 bases removed from V and 4 bases from J, the gap between germline ends came to 16 bases.

The chain uses TRBV6-5 and TRBJ2-3, with D possibly being TRBD2 (7 bases). Germline lookup yields CDR1 MNHEY and CDR2 SVGAGI. V lost 6 bases and J lost 6, with 16 bases in between. The CDR3 extends over 14 amino acids. This chain's CDR3 is CASSPWGGFDTQYF. In nucleotides, the CDR3 is TGTGCCAGCAGCCCCTGGGGGGGCTTCGATACGCAGTATTTT.